What follows are 9 T cell receptor beta chains derived from one specimen sequenced in a study of blood T cell repertoires in COVID-19. Only in-frame clones appear in the TCRdb table, and some are missing; sequencing was by immunoSEQ multiplex PCR. The sample consists of 120,000 or so clones, 76% of them appearing once. The specimen sequenced was peripheral blood. These receptors all come from a woman older than 75 with acute or convalescent COVID-19.

Many counts were recorded for this clone. V gene TRBV4-1 combines with J gene TRBJ1-2, with a tentative D call TRBD1 (6 bases). There are 15 residues in the CDR3. Germline V CDR1 and CDR2: MGHRA, YSYEKL. V gave up 5 bases and J gave up 4 bases, with 17 bases separating them. This CDR3 reads CASSALGLGAYGYTF. The CDR3 DNA reads as TGCGCCAGCAGCGCCTTGGGGCTGGGGGCCTATGGCTACACCTTC.

Ten or more counts support this clone. The genes are TRBV3-1 (or the pseudogene TRBV3-2) and TRBJ1-2, with 8 bases identical to TRBD1. The CDR3 has 14 residues. Trimming took 5 bases from V and 7 from J; bases not matched to a gene: 9. The germline CDR1 and CDR2 sequences are LGHDT and YNNKEL (reference sequence). The CDR3 is CASSLQGALAGYTF. The DNA of the CDR3 is TGTGCCAGCAGCTTGCAGGGGGCGCTTGCTGGCTACACCTTC.

The V call is TRBV19, the J call TRBJ1-4, with 9 positions matching TRBD1. There are 15 residues in the CDR3. J lost 4 bases, V lost 3 bases, and 3 bases had no gene match. The germline CDR1 and CDR2 sequences are LNHDA and SQIVND (reference sequence). The CDR3 sequence: CASSIGTGSNEKLFF. CDR3 in DNA: TGTGCCAGTAGTATCGGGACAGGGAGTAATGAAAAACTGTTTTTT.

This clone has only a few counts. This rearrangement joins TRBV14 to TRBJ2-7; maybe TRBD1 (5 bases). The CDR3 has 14 amino acids. CDR1 and CDR2 from the germline V gene are SGHDN and FVKESK. The ends were cut back, 4 bases at V and 2 bases at J, with 12 bases in the middle. The CDR3 sequence is CASSRRVRAYEQYF. In nucleotides, the CDR3 is TGTGCCAGCAGCCGCAGGGTAAGAGCCTACGAGCAGTACTTC. Filled out from reference TRBV14 and TRBJ2-7, the complete variable domain reads EAGVTQFPSHSVIEKGQTVTLRCDPISGHDNLYWYRRVMGKEIKFLLHFVKESKQDESGMPNNRFLAERTGGTYSTLKVQPAELEDSGVYFCASSRRVRAYEQYFGPGTRLTVT.

This sequence joins TRBV30 and TRBJ1-4; D uncertain. There are 12 residues in the CDR3. The germline gives CDR1 GTSNPN, CDR2 SVGIG (reference sequence). The V end lost 5 bases, the J end lost 2 bases, and 6 bases lay between the germline ends. The DNA for the CDR3 is TGTGCCTGGGCCCTGACTAATGAAAAACTGTTTTTT. Amino acid sequence: CAWALTNEKLFF.

This clone showed up just a few times. The chain is built from TRBV11-2 and TRBJ2-1; 9 positions agree with TRBD2. Germline trimming cut 2 bases from V and 0 bases from J; bases unmatched to any gene: 8. CDR1 and CDR2 (germline): SGHAT, FQNNGV. The CDR3 is 18 residues long. CDR3 residues: CASSLILAGFSSYNEQFF. DNA of the CDR3: TGTGCCAGCAGCTTAATCCTAGCGGGGTTTAGCTCCTACAATGAGCAGTTCTTC.

The chain has TRBV7-7 and TRBJ2-5; 9 nucleotides line up with TRBD2. Germline V gene data show CDR1 as SSHAT and CDR2 as FNYEAQ (reference sequence). The V segment lost 2 bases and the J segment 4 bases; nucleotides outside the gene matches: 8. This CDR3 spans 16 amino acids. Here the CDR3 reads CASSLNSGSLRETQYF. The CDR3 nucleotides read TGTGCCAGCAGCTTAAATAGCGGGAGTTTACGAGAGACCCAGTACTTC.

This chain uses TRBV19 with TRBJ1-6; 7 nucleotides line up with TRBD1. This CDR3 has 15 residues. V shed 6 bases and J 7 bases; nucleotides not matched to a gene: 9. In germline, CDR1 is LNHDA, CDR2 SQIVND (reference sequence). CDR3 region: CASSNSNRGNSPLHF. CDR3 bases: TGTGCCAGTAGCAACTCAAACAGGGGAAATTCACCCCTCCACTTT.

In the case of this clone: An end of the junction differs from the germline gene, which may be a read error. This rearrangement joins TRBV14 to TRBJ2-5, with D perhaps matching TRBD1 (5 bases). Germline V lookup: CDR1 SGHDN, CDR2 FVKESK. The length of the CDR3 is 12 residues. The CDR3 reads CASSQGPYRKHF. CDR3 nucleotides: TGTGCCAGCAGCCAAGGCCCTTACAGGAAGCACTTC.